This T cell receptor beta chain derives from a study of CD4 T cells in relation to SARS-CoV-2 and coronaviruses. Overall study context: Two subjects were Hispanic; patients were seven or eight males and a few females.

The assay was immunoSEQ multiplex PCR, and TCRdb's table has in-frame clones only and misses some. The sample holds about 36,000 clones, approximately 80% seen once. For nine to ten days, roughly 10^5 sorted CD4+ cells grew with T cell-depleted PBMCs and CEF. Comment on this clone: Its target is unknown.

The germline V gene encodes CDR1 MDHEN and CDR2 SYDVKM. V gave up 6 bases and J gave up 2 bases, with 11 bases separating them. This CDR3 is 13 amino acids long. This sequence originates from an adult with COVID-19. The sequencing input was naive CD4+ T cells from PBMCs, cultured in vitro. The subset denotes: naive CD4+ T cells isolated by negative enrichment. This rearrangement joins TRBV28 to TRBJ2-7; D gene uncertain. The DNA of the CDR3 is TGTGCCAGCAGGAGGACGGAGCCCTACGAGCAGTACTTC. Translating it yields CASRRTEPYEQYF.